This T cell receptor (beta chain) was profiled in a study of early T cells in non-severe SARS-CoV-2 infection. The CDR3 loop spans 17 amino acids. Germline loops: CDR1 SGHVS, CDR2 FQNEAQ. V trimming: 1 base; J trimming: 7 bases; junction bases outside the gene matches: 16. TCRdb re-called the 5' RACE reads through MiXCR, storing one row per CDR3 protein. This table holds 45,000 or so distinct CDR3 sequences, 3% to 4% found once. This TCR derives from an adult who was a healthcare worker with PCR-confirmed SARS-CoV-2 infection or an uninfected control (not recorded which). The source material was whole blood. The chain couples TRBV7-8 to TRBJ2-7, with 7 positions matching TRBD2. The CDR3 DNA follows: TGTGCCAGCAGCTTAGGCGGGAGTAGCGTGAAACGTTGGGAGCAGTACTTC. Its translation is CASSLGGSSVKRWEQYF.